Here is one T cell receptor (beta chain) with its context. The data stem from a study of blood T cell repertoires in COVID-19. Study-level information: The analysed material was cDNA or gDNA that came from T cells, B-cell-depleted T cells, or PBMCs.

Seattle's cohort entered during active infection and was followed longitudinally. The germline gives CDR1 SGHAT, CDR2 FQNNGV. With 0 bases removed from V and 7 bases from J, the gap between germline ends came to 13 bases. The CDR3 length is 15 residues. This table comes from immunoSEQ multiplex PCR, and its TCRdb copy is limited to in-frame clones, with some not included. The sample has approximately 300,000 clones, 75% to 90% seen once. The TCR originated in a woman in her forties or fifties with COVID-19, enrolled during active disease. The chain has TRBV11-2 and TRBJ2-1, with D perhaps TRBD2 (6 bases). The sequencing sample was made of peripheral blood. For the CDR3, the DNA is TGTGCCAGCAGCTTAGATTGGCGGGGTTGGAATGAGCAGTTCTTC. It is translated as CASSLDWRGWNEQFF.